This T cell receptor beta chain stems from a study of identical twins. Study-wide findings and caveats: Cord blood's abundant beta clonotypes had fewer insertions, unlike memory repertoires.

The CDR3 covers 18 residues. The germline V gene encodes CDR1 LGHNA and CDR2 YSLEER. The trim removed 4 bases at V and 2 bases at J, leaving 14 bases unmatched. For this clonotype: Its antigen is unidentified.

Unique molecular identifiers were present on cDNA, and template switching added a universal primer site. TCRdb itself ran the 5' RACE reads through MiXCR, one entry per CDR3 protein. The sample records just over 450,000 distinct CDR3 sequences, 13% to 15% being singletons. These data were also filed under a second study, of yellow fever vaccine responses in identical twins.

The sequence was obtained from a woman younger than 35 in good health. V gene TRBV4-3 combines with J gene TRBJ2-1; 7 bases line up with TRBD2. The specimen sequenced was CD4+ T cells sorted from blood. CDR3 loop: CASSPRWISGLTYNEQFF. The CDR3 coding sequence is TGCGCCAGCAGCCCCCGATGGATTAGCGGGCTGACCTACAATGAGCAGTTCTTC.